This T cell receptor beta chain is drawn from a study of shared clonotypes between healthy human individuals. The CDR3 totals 15 residues. V gave up 5 bases and J gave up 3 bases; unmatched junction bases: 3. CDR1 is SGHTA and CDR2 is FQGNSA in the germline V gene. Assay: immunoSEQ multiplex PCR; the TCRdb copy retains only in-frame clones and omits some. Found here are some 980,000 clones, roughly 72% of them singletons; the top ten hold approximately 1.5%. The rearrangement links TRBV7-2 to TRBJ2-5, with TRBD2 matching 13 bases. Sequencing used memory CD4+ T cells sorted from blood. Noted subset: CD45RA-negative fraction. This TCR was recovered from a man younger than 35 in good health. The CDR3 here is CASSLGTSGKETQYF. The DNA for the CDR3 is TGTGCCAGCAGCCTCGGGACTAGCGGGAAAGAGACCCAGTACTTC.